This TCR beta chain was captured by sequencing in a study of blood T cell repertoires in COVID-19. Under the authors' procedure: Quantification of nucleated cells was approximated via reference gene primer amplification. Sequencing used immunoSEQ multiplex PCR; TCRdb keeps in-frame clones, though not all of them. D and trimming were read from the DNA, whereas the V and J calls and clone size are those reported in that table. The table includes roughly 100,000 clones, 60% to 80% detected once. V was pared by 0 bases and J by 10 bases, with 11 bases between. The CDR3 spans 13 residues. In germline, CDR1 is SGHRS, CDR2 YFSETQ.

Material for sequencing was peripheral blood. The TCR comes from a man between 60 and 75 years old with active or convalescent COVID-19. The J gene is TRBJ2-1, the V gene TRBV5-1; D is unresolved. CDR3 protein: CASSLAGETEQFF. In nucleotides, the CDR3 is TGCGCCAGCAGCTTGGCCGGAGAAACCGAGCAGTTCTTC.